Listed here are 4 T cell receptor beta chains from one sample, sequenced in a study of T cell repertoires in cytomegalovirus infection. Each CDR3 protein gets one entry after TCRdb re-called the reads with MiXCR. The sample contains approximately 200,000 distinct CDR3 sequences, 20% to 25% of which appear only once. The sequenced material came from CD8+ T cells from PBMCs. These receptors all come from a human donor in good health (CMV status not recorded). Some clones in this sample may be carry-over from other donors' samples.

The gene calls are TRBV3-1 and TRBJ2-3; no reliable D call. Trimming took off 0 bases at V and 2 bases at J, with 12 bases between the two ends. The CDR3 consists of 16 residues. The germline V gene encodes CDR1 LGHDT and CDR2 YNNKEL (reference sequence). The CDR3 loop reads CASSQEIGHLTDTQYF. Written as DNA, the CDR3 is TGTGCCAGCAGCCAAGAAATTGGGCACCTCACAGATACGCAGTATTTT.

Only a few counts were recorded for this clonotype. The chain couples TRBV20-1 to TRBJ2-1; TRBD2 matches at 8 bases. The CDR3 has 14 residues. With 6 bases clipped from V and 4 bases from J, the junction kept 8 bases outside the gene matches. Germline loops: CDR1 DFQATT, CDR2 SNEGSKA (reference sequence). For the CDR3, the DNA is TGCAGTGCAACTACGGGGGGGCTTTACAATGAGCAGTTCTTC. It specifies CSATTGGLYNEQFF.

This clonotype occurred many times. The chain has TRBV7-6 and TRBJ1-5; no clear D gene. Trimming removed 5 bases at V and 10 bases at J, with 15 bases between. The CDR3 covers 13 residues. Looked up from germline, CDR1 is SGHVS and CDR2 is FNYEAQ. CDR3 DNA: TGTGCCAGCAGCGGACTTGGTGATGAACCCCAGCATTTT. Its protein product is CASSGLGDEPQHF.

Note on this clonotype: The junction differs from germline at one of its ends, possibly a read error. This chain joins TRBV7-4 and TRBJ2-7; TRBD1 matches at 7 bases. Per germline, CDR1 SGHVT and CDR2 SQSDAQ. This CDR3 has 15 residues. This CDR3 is CVSSMDRTGTYEQYF. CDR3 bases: TGTGTCAGCAGCATGGACAGGACGGGGACCTACGAGCAGTACTTC.